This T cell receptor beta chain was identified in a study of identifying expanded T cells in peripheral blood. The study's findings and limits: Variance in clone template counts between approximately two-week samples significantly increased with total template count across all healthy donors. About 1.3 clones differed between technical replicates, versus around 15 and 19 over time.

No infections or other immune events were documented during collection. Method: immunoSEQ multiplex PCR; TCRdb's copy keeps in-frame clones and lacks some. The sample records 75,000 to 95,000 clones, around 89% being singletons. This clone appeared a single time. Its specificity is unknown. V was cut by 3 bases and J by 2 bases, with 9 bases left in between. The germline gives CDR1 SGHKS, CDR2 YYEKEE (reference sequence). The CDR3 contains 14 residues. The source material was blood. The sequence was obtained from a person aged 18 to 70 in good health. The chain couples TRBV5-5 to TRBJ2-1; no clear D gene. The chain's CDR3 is CASSSRLAYNEQFF. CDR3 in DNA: TGTGCCAGCAGCTCCCGGCTAGCCTACAATGAGCAGTTCTTC.